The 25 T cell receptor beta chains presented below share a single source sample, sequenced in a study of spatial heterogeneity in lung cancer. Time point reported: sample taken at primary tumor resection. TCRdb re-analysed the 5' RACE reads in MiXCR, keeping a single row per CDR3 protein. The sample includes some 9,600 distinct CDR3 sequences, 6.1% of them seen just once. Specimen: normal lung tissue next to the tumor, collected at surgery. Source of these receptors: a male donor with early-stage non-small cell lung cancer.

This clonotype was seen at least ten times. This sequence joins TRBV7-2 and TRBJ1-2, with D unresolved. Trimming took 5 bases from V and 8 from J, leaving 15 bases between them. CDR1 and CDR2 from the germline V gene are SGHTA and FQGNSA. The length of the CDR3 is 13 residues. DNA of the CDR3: TGTGCCAGCAGCCCAACGCTGACTCCGGGCTACACCTTC. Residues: CASSPTLTPGYTF.

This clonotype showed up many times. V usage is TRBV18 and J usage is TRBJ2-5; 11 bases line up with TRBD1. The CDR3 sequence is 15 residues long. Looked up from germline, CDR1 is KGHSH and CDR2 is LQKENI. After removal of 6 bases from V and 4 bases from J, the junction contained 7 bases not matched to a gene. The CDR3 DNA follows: TGTGCCAGCTCTCCAAGGACAGGGGGCATAGAGACCCAGTACTTC. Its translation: CASSPRTGGIETQYF.

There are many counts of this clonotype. CDR3 sequence reads: CSVEERAGVSGELFF. The DNA for the CDR3 is TGCAGCGTTGAAGAGAGAGCGGGAGTGTCCGGGGAGCTGTTTTTT. This rearrangement joins TRBV29-1 to TRBJ2-2; TRBD2 aligns across 8 bases. V lost 0 bases, J lost 6 bases, and 6 bases stayed unmatched. The CDR3 consists of 15 residues. CDR1 SQVTM and CDR2 ANQGSEA come from the germline V gene.

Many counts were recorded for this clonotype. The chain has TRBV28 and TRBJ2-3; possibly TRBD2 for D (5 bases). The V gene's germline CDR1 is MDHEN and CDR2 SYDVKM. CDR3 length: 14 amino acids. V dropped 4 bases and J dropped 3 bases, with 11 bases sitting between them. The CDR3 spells CASSSGGQTDTQYF. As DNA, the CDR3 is TGTGCCAGCAGTTCCGGAGGCCAAACAGATACGCAGTATTTT.

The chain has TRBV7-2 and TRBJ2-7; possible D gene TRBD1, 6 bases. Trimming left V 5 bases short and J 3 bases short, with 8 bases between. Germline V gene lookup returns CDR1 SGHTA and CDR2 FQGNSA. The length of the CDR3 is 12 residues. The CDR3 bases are TGTGCCAGCAGCCCGACAGGCTACGAGCAGTACTTC. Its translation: CASSPTGYEQYF.

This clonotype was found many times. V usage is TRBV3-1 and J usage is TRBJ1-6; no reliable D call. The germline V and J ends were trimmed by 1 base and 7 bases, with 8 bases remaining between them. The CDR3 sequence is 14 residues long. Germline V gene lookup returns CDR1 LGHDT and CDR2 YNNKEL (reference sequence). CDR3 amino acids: CASSQGTENSPLHF. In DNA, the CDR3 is TGTGCCAGCAGCCAAGGGACCGAGAATTCACCCCTCCACTTT.

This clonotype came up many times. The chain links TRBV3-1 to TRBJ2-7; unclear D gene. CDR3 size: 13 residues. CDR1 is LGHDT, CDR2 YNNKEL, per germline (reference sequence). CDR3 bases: TGTGCTAGTGGTGGCGGTTCGTATTACGAGCAGTACTTC. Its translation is CASGGGSYYEQYF.

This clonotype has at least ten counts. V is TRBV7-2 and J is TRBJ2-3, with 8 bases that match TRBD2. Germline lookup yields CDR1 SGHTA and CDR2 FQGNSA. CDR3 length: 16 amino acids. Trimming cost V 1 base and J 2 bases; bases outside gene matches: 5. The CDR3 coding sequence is TGTGCCAGCAGCTTAGGTCTAGCGGGTTCCACAGATACGCAGTATTTT. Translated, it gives CASSLGLAGSTDTQYF.

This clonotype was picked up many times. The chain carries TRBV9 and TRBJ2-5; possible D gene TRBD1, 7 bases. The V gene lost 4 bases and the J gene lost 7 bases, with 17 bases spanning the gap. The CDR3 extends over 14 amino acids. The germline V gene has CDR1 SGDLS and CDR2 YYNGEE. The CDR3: CASSYDGGGGTQYF. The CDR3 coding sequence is TGTGCCAGCAGCTACGATGGAGGGGGCGGGACCCAGTACTTC.

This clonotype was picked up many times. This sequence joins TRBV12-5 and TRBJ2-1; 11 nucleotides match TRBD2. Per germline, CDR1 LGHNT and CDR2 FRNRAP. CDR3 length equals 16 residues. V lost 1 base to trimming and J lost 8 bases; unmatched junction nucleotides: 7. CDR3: CASGLGASGRYDEQFF. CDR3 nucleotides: TGTGCTAGTGGTTTGGGTGCTAGCGGGAGGTACGATGAGCAGTTCTTC.

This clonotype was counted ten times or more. CDR3 sequence (DNA): TGTGCCAGTAGTATTCTAGCGGGAGGCGAAGAGACCCAGTACTTC. Translated, it gives CASSILAGGEETQYF. The chain joins TRBV19 to TRBJ2-5; TRBD2 matches 11 bases. The germline CDR1 and CDR2 sequences are LNHDA and SQIVND (reference sequence). The CDR3 covers 15 residues. V lost 3 bases to trimming and J lost 3 bases; unmatched junction nucleotides: 3.

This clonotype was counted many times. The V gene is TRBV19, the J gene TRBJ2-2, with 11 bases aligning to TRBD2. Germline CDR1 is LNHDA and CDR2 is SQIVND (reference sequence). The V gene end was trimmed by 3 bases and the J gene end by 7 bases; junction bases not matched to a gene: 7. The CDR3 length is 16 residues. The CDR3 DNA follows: TGTGCCAGTAGTATTTCTCCTAGCGGGAGGATCGGGGAGCTGTTTTTT. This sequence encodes CASSISPSGRIGELFF.

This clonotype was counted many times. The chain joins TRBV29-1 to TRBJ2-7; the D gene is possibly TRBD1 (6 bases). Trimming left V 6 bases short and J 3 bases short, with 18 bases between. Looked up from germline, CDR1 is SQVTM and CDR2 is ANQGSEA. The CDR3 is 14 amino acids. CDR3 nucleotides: TGCAGCGTCTCAGGGGCGCCGTTACTCTACGAGCAGTACTTC. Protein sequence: CSVSGAPLLYEQYF.

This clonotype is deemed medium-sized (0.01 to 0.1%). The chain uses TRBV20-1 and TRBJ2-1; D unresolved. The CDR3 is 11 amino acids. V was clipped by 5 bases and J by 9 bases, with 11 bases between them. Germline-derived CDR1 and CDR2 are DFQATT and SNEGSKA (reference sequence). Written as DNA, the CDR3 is TGCAGTGCTGCCCTGAGCGTTGAGCAGTTCTTC. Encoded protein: CSAALSVEQFF.

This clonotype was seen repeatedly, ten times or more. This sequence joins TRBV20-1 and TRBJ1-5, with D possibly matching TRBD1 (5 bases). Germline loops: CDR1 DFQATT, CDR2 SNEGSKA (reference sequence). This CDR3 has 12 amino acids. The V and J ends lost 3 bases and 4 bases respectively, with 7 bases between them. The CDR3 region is CSASRGNQPQHF. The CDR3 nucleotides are TGCAGTGCTAGTAGGGGAAATCAGCCCCAGCATTTT.

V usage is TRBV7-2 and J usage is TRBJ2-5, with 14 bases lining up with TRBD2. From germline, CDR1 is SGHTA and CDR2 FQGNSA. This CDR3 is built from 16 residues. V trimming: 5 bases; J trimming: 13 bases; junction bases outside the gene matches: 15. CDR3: CASSPYGLAGGRVGYF. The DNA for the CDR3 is TGTGCCAGCAGCCCTTACGGACTAGCGGGGGGCCGGGTAGGGTACTTC.

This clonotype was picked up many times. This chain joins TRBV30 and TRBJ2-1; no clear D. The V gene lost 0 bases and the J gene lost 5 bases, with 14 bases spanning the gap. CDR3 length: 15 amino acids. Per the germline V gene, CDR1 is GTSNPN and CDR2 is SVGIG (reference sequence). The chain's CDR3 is CAWSVLVALNNEQFF. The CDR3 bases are TGTGCCTGGAGTGTACTGGTAGCCCTTAACAATGAGCAGTTCTTC. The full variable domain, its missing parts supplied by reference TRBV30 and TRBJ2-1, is SQTIHQWPATLVQPVGSPLSLECTVEGTSNPNLYWYRQAAGRGLQLLFYSVGIGQISSEVPQNLSASRPQDRQFILSSKKLLLSDSGFYLCAWSVLVALNNEQFFGPGTRLTVL.

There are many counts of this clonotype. CDR3 nucleotides: TGTGCCAGCAGCTTAGGGTCAGAGGGAACTGGCTACACCTTC. Translated, it gives CASSLGSEGTGYTF. The chain recombines TRBV7-2 with TRBJ1-2, with D unclear. The CDR3 totals 14 residues. CDR1 and CDR2 (germline): SGHTA, FQGNSA. The V and J ends lost 1 base and 7 bases respectively, with 13 bases between them.

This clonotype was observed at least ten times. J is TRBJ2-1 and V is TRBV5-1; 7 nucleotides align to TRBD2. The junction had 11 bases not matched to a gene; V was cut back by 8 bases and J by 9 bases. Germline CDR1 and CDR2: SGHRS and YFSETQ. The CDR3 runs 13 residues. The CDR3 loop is CASTLGTTGEQFF. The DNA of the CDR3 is TGCGCCAGTACGCTCGGGACTACTGGTGAGCAGTTCTTC.

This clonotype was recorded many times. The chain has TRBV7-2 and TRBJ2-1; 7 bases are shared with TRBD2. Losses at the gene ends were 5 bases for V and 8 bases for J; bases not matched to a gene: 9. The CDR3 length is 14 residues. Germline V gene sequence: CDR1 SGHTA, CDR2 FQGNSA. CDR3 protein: CASSPGLDLDEQFF. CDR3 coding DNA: TGTGCCAGCAGCCCAGGACTAGACCTGGATGAGCAGTTCTTC.

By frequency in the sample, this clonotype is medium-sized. CDR3 bases: TGTGCCAGCTCACCAGAGAGGGCGGATAACTATGGCTACACCTTC. As protein: CASSPERADNYGYTF. V gene TRBV18 combines with J gene TRBJ1-2; no firm D call. V was trimmed by 2 bases and J by 1 base, leaving 11 bases between them. This CDR3 spans 15 amino acids. Germline lookup yields CDR1 KGHSH and CDR2 LQKENI.

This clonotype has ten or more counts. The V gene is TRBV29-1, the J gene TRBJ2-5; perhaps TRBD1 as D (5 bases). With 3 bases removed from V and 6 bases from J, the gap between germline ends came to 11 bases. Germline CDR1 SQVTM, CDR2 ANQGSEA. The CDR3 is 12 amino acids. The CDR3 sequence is CSVEQGSKTQYF. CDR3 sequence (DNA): TGCAGCGTTGAGCAGGGTAGTAAGACCCAGTACTTC.

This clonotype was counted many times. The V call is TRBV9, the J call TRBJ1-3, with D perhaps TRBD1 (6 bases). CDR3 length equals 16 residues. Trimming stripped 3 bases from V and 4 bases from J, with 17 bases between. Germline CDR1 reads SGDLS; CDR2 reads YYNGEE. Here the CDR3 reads CASSESMGTWGNTIYF. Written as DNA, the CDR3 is TGTGCCAGCAGCGAATCGATGGGGACATGGGGAAACACCATATATTTT.

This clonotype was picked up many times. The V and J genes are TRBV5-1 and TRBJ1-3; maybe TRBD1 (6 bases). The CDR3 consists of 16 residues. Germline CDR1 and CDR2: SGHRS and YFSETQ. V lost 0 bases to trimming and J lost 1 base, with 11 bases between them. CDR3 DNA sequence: TGCGCCAGCAGCTTGGGACAGGCTGTATCTGGAAACACCATATATTTT. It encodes CASSLGQAVSGNTIYF.

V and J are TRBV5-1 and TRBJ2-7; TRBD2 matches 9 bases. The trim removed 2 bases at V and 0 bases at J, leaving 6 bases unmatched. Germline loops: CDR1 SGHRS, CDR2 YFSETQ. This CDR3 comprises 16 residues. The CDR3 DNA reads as TGCGCCAGCAGCTTCACCCTAGCGGGGAACTCCTACGAGCAGTACTTC. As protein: CASSFTLAGNSYEQYF.